Shown below are 7 T cell receptor beta chains from a single sample sequenced in a study of blood T cell repertoires in COVID-19. Assay: immunoSEQ multiplex PCR; the TCRdb copy retains only in-frame clones and omits some. The table has 150,000 to 200,000 clones, around 90% seen once. The sample taken for sequencing was peripheral blood. The receptors come from a man younger than 30 with COVID-19, enrolled during active disease.

V is TRBV6-4 and J is TRBJ1-1, with 8 nucleotides matching TRBD1. The V gene's germline CDR1 is MRHNA and CDR2 SNTAGT. CDR3 size: 18 residues. J lost 1 base, V lost 0 bases, and 10 bases had no gene match. The chain's CDR3 is CASSDSTGERRRNTEAFF. CDR3 nucleotides: TGTGCCAGCAGTGACTCGACAGGGGAGAGGCGGAGGAACACTGAAGCTTTCTTT.

J is TRBJ2-2 and V is TRBV7-9, with TRBD2 as a possible D gene (6 bases). The length of the CDR3 is 14 residues. V was trimmed by 5 bases and J by 6 bases, leaving 13 bases between them. Germline loops: CDR1 SEHNR, CDR2 FQNEAQ (reference sequence). CDR3 nucleotide sequence: TGTGCCAGCAGCCCCGTAACGGGGGCCGGGGAGCTGTTTTTT. Residues: CASSPVTGAGELFF.

The chain employs TRBV6-6 and TRBJ1-5; no reliable D call. The germline V gene encodes CDR1 MNHNY and CDR2 SVGAGI (reference sequence). Trimming cost V 3 bases and J 2 bases, with 8 bases left between them. The CDR3 runs 14 residues. The CDR3 DNA follows: TGTGCCAGCAGTTATCGGGGTGGCAATCAGCCCCAGCATTTT. Its protein is CASSYRGGNQPQHF.

V gene TRBV15 combines with J gene TRBJ1-3, with D maybe TRBD1 (6 bases). Trimming removed 0 bases from V and 2 bases from J, with 11 bases in between. CDR3 length equals 16 residues. CDR1 is LNHNV, CDR2 YYDKDF, per germline (reference sequence). CDR3 sequence: CATSRDFGGPGNTIYF. Written as DNA, the CDR3 is TGTGCCACCAGCAGAGATTTCGGGGGGCCTGGAAACACCATATATTTT.

V gene TRBV5-4 combines with J gene TRBJ1-1; D is unresolved. Deletions cut 3 bases from V and 2 bases from J, with 11 bases between. The CDR3 is 14 residues long. Per the germline V gene, CDR1 is SGHNT and CDR2 is YYREEE (reference sequence). The CDR3: CASSSPRGNTEAFF. The CDR3 DNA is TGTGCCAGCAGCTCCCCCCGGGGAAACACTGAAGCTTTCTTT.

DNA for the CDR3: TGCGCCAGCAGCCAGCTCGGACTAGCGGGAAACTACGAGCAGTACTTC. Amino acid sequence: CASSQLGLAGNYEQYF. V usage is TRBV4-1 and J usage is TRBJ2-7; TRBD2 matches 12 bases. The CDR3 runs 16 residues. Trimming cost V 3 bases and J 3 bases; bases outside gene matches: 6. Germline V gives CDR1 MGHRA, CDR2 YSYEKL.

The sample holds one count of this clone. The rearrangement uses TRBV5-6 and TRBJ2-1, with TRBD2 matching over 9 bases. The CDR3 totals 13 residues. J was trimmed by 7 bases and V by 3 bases; bases with no gene match: 2. Germline V gene data show CDR1 as SGHDT and CDR2 as YYEEEE. This CDR3 reads CASSSGLANEQFF. CDR3 in DNA: TGTGCCAGCAGCTCGGGACTAGCTAATGAGCAGTTCTTC.